The 2 T cell receptor beta chains in this list originate from one sample, sequenced in a study of CD8 T cells in ankylosing spondylitis. TCRdb re-called the 5' RACE reads with MiXCR, one entry per CDR3 protein. The table records around 330,000 distinct CDR3 sequences, more than 9% of them present only once. Sequenced sample: blood, either unsorted or a sorted T cell fraction (not recorded which). Every receptor here comes from a female donor with ankylosing spondylitis or in good health (not recorded which).

The CDR3 loop reads CASSVGSVTDTQYF. The CDR3 nucleotides are TGTGCCAGCAGCGTAGGCTCCGTGACAGATACGCAGTATTTT. The chain uses TRBV7-9 and TRBJ2-3, with unresolved D. The CDR3 runs 14 residues. Germline lookup yields CDR1 SEHNR and CDR2 FQNEAQ (reference sequence). Trimming pared 5 bases from V and 3 bases from J, leaving 12 bases between.

This clonotype was seen many times. V usage is TRBV20-1 and J usage is TRBJ2-1; D is possibly TRBD2 (5 bases). V shed 3 bases and J shed 0 bases, with 12 bases lying between them. The CDR3 totals 15 residues. The germline gives CDR1 DFQATT, CDR2 SNEGSKA (reference sequence). The CDR3 coding sequence is TGCAGTGCTAGGCCGCGGGCGATCTCCTACAATGAGCAGTTCTTC. This gives the protein CSARPRAISYNEQFF.